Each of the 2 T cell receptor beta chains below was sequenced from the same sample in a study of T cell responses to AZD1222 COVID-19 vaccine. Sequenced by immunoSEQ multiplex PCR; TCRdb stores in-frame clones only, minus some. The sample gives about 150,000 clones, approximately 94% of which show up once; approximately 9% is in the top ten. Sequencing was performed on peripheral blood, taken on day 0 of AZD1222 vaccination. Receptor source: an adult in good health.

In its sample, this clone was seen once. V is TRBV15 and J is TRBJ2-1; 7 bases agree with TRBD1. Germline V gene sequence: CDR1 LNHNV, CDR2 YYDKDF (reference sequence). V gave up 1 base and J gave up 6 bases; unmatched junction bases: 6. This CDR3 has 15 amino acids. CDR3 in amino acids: CATSRGTGLGNEQFF. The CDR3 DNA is TGTGCCACCAGCAGAGGGACAGGTCTTGGCAATGAGCAGTTCTTC. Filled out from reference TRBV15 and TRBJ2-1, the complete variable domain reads DAMVIQNPRYQVTQFGKPVTLSCSQTLNHNVMYWYQQKSSQAPKLLFHYYDKDFNNEADTPDNFQSRRPNTSFCFLDIRSPGLGDTAMYLCATSRGTGLGNEQFFGPGTRLTVL.

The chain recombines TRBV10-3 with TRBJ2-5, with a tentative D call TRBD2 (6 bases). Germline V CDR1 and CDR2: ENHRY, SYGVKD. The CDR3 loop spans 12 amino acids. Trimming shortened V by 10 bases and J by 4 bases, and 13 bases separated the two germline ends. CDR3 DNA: TGTGCCACTGATCGGGGAGGAGAGACCCAGTACTTC. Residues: CATDRGGETQYF.